This T cell receptor (beta chain) was documented in a study of regulatory T cells in long-lasting Graves disease. CDR3 size: 13 residues. Germline CDR1 MNHNS, CDR2 SASEGT. The junction had 3 bases not matched to a gene; V was cut back by 6 bases and J by 5 bases. Through Arm-PCR of CDR3 regions and iRepertoire HTBI primers, TCR beta libraries were built. From the multiplex PCR reads, TCRdb called clonotypes with MiXCR, one entry per CDR3 protein. The data contain roughly 520,000 distinct CDR3 sequences, approximately 12% of them seen just once; the ten biggest clones take up roughly 8.9%. Indicated time point: newly diagnosed GD, antithyroid drugs for less than 3 months. There was RNA extracted from PBMCs, and the TCR library was made from it. These same records also appear under a second study, on T cells in Graves' hyperthyroidism and ophthalmopathy. That source adds: Absent ophthalmopathy progression within 18 months defined stable Graves' hyperthyroidism.

The source was peripheral blood mononuclear cells (PBMCs), collected at new diagnosis, from a patient treated with antithyroid drugs. The receptor's source is a woman in her 30s with Graves disease. The chain has TRBV6-1 and TRBJ1-5; TRBD1 agrees at 8 bases. The CDR3 sequence: CASRRQGYQPQHF. The CDR3 DNA reads TGTGCCAGCAGAAGACAGGGGTATCAGCCCCAGCATTTT.